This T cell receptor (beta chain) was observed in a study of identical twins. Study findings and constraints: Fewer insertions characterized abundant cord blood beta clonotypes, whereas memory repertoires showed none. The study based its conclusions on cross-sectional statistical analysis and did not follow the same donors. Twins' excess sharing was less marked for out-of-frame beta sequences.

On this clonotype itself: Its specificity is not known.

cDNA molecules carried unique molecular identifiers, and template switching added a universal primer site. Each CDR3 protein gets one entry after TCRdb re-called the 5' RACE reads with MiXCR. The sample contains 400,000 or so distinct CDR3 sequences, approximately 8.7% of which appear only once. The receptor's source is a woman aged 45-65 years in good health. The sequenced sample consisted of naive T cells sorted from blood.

The chain's CDR3 is CSASPSSGRLYEQYF. For the CDR3, the DNA is TGCAGTGCTAGCCCCTCTAGCGGGAGGTTGTACGAGCAGTACTTC. The V call is TRBV20-1, the J call TRBJ2-7; TRBD2 aligns across 11 bases. The CDR3 runs to 15 residues. Germline loops: CDR1 DFQATT, CDR2 SNEGSKA (reference sequence). The J segment lost 4 bases and the V segment lost 3 bases, leaving 8 bases of the junction unmatched.